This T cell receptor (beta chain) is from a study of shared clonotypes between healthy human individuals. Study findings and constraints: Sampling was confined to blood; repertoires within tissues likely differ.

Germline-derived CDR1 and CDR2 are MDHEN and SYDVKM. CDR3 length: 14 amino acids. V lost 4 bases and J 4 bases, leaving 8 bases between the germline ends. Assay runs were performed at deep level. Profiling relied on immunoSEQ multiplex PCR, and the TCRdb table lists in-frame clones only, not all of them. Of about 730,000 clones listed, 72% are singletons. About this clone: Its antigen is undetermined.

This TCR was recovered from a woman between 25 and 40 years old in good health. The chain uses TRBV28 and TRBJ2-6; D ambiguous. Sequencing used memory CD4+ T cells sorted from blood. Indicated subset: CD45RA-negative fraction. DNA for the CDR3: TGTGCCAGCAGTTCCCCGAGGGGGGCCAACGTCCTGACTTTC. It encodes CASSSPRGANVLTF.